This entry concerns a single TCR beta chain. This clone was counted ten times or more. Its binding antigen is unknown. Base-call qualities are not available, and no considerably larger clone is one nucleotide away. These data belong to a study of cytomegalovirus exposure and HLA in healthy donors (TCRdb year 2017). Broadly, across the study: An earlier analysis of approximately 640 of the donors reported more than 250 Gb of sequence data and some 120 million unique TCR beta sequences from about 200 million T cells. Every discovery cohort repertoire had been produced on one sequencing platform. A later analysis re-analyzed previously published TCR beta repertoires from 600 to 850 donors and added high-resolution HLA genotyping to study TCR occurrence patterns. To predict cytomegalovirus infection status, the study brought together high-throughput TCR immunosequencing, statistical association of individual TCRs with disease status, and machine learning. The study used immunosequencing to profile the T cell repertoires of about 670 subjects and linked those repertoires to cytomegalovirus serostatus. In an earlier analysis of 550 to 700 of the donors, high-throughput TCR beta sequencing was used to judge whether each TCR beta V gene segment behaved as functional or pseudogenic. Approximately 310 gigabases of sequencing data and 78 million or so unique TCR sequences were included in an early release covering 550 to 800 HLA-typed donors. The later analysis used no new phenotypic data to find candidate immune exposures, relying instead on TCR beta sequences and their occurrence across donors. Genome-wide SNP genotypes for about 65% of the 666 donors were used in a later genetic analysis, which treated that subset as a discovery cohort. Donor age, sex, ethnicity and CMV serostatus were compiled alongside the repertoire data. Typing coverage differed by locus: A, B, C, DRB1 and DQB1 were typed in about 620-630 donors, DQA1 in 500 to 550, DPA1 in roughly 590, and DPB1 in just under 480. In addition to the first cohort of 650 to 800 subjects, a separate validation cohort of 120 different subjects was used. The study was designed to test whether signatures of past pathogen exposure could be identified by cataloging public T cell receptors. Because of strong linkage in the cohort, a few DR-DQ haplotypes were treated as single units for association and clustering. Class I and class II HLA loci were covered by the typing at four-digit resolution. Among a few hundred genotyped donors of the cohort, an average of 235,054 unique TCR beta nucleotide sequences were sequenced per donor, roughly a sixth of them non-productive. Of the 350 to 400 genotyped donors, about 80% fell in the genetic ancestry cluster associated with self-reported Caucasian donors. Here is what the overall study found, with its caveats: The classifier was reported to diagnose cytomegalovirus status with high specificity and sensitivity in both the original and validation cohorts. Because counts were too low, more than 15 rarely observed V segments, including chromosome 9 orphons, were left out of the earlier analysis of 587 of the donors. For the cohort, immune exposure information was limited to CMV serostatus. A later analysis associated about 18,000 TCR beta sequences with specific HLA alleles at a false discovery rate of 0.05. In vitro tests confirmed that three of the cytomegalovirus-associated TCR beta chains recognize cytomegalovirus antigens. A group of highly shared sequence variants was considered likely to be a technical artifact of the sequencing pipeline. The cohort was sequenced for TCR beta chains only, and without alpha or paired-chain data the features that could be detected were limited. Sequencing depth was assumed to be roughly uniform across donors in the presence/absence analyses, though that assumption may not hold. In a later analysis, HLA-associated TCR beta chains showed more clonal expansion and lower generation probabilities than non-associated chains that were equally common. Correlated functional status among segregating V segments might be attributable to linkage disequilibrium, but an unknown experimental factor could not be ruled out. Some IMGT-functional V segments, including TRBV6-2 and TRBV6-3, could not be told apart with the 87-base-pair reads, so those segments were excluded. A later analysis found that most CMV-associated TCR beta chains appeared HLA-restricted, with HLA associations seemingly driven largely by CMV exposure. A further reported finding was that TCR beta sequences accurately predicted the HLA-A and HLA-B alleles for most subjects in the first cohort. Because HLA typing was unavailable for some donors at each locus, only the typed subset was used in association tests. In a later analysis, several top co-occurrence clusters were reported to appear linked to parvovirus B19, influenza, CMV and Epstein-Barr virus. Most TCR sequences were observed very rarely across donors, whereas some public TCRs were present in many individuals. When HLA alleles, especially DR and DQ, strongly co-occurred, attributing TCR associations to individual alleles was difficult. According to a later analysis, TCR association rates differed among HLA loci, with DRB1 alleles showing the most associated TCRs and HLA-C alleles showing the fewest. Broadly in line with IMGT annotations, most TCR beta V segments showed up in productive rearrangements about 87% or about 30% of the time in an earlier analysis of 587 of the donors. A total of 164 TCR beta chains were listed by the study as associated with cytomegalovirus. Compared with the 666-donor mean, donors in an Asian-associated ancestry cluster had fewer N-insertions in productive TCRs, according to a later genetic analysis. It was suggested by the authors that the approach could potentially be generalized to other disease states and immunological phenotypes. A later genetic analysis associated a missense DCLRE1C variant with V-gene and J-gene trimming of TCR beta chains, and an independent cohort replicated the association.

The library relied on the immunoSEQ multiplex PCR assay. For the multiplex PCR, a mixture combining 60 forward primers for TCR Vbeta segments and 13 reverse primers for TCR Jbeta segments was used. The CDR3 region of rearranged TCR beta genes was amplified from genomic DNA by a multiplex PCR assay. Amplified TCR beta libraries were sequenced as 87-base-pair reads on the Illumina HiSeq System. The authors processed their data as follows. A later analysis counted 75 million to 100 million unique TCR beta chains across the 690 or so repertoires, and 9 million to 14 million of these chains were shared by at least two donors. To remove PCR and sequencing errors, raw reads were error-corrected and collapsed into unique sequences using a nearest-neighbor algorithm that merged closely related sequences. CDR3 sequences were aligned to IMGT reference sequences to assign V, D and J gene segments. Each retained sequence needed at least a six-nucleotide match to both a V gene segment and a J gene segment. A rearrangement counted as productive if the CDR3 had no stop codons and remained in frame with V and J, and every other rearrangement counted as non-productive. Following IMGT convention, CDR3 was defined as the stretch from the second conserved V-encoded cysteine up to the conserved J-encoded phenylalanine. Sequences without an unambiguous match to a single V gene segment were excluded from the earlier analysis of 500 to 700 of the donors. An earlier analysis of about 600 of the donors called V segments functional above 56.7% productive rearrangements and segregating when the between-donor standard deviation exceeded 5%. A statistical classification framework was built for diagnosing cytomegalovirus status from the catalog of TCR beta chain sequences. A later analysis assigned V and J genes by comparing TCR nucleotide sequences with IMGT/GENE-DB human TR gene sequences. In a later analysis, CDR3 sequences and most-parsimonious VDJ recombination scenarios were assigned using the TCRdist pipeline. In a later analysis, each TCR beta chain was defined by its CDR3 amino acid sequence together with its V-gene family, and reads lacking a unique V-gene family were excluded. In a later analysis, 450 to 600 highly shared, low-generation-probability nucleotide sequences were removed to address suspected cross-contamination and a sequencing artifact. For each public chain, a later analysis derived a clonal expansion index from normalized ranks of inferred template counts within each repertoire. Generation probabilities in a later analysis came from a VDJ recombination model fitted to out-of-frame rearrangements, and those results were checked against IGoR. In a later analysis, TCR-TCR, TCR-HLA and TCR-CMV co-occurrence was scored with hypergeometric tests, and a repertoire-size bias correction was applied to TCR pairs. False discovery rates were estimated in a later analysis by permuting HLA or CMV assignments 20 times. A later analysis grouped co-occurring TCRs with DBSCAN, adding TCRdist sequence similarity when clustering within HLA-allele-positive subsets. For co-occurrence clustering, repertoires with fewer than 30,000 or more than 120,000 public chains were excluded, along with 4 to 6 repertoires with anomalous nucleotide sharing. TCRdb retrieved this table from immuneACCESS and kept in-frame rearrangements only. Not all clones are present; in checked studies, unresolved V genes account for under half, and no reason is known for the remainder. The DNA gave D and trimming, while V, J and clone size come from that table. In this sample the table shows more than 150,000 clones, over 70% of which occur a single time. 7% of the sample goes to the ten largest clones.

The cysteine opens and the phenylalanine closes a CDR3 of 14 amino acids. Only the CDR3 DNA is retained, 42 bases long and in frame from the first base. V is pruned by 6 bases and J by 9 bases, leaving 13 bases of the junction without a gene match. The germline V gene (reference sequence) gives CDR1 as MNHNY and CDR2 as SVGAGI. The cohort comprised more than 550 healthy bone marrow donors. Cohort members were all nominally healthy when sampled, although unrecorded immune exposures were likely present. The donor tested CMV seropositive and was one of the 289 seropositive cohort members. A peripheral blood sample was provided by each donor, and peripheral blood mononuclear cells were used for TCR beta sequencing. The Qiagen DNeasy Blood Extraction Kit was used to extract genomic DNA from the blood cell samples.

The sample consisted of PBMCs. Recombination joined TRBV6-6 with TRBJ1-1; the central 7 bases match TRBD1. This receptor was taken from a woman aged 40 to 55 in good health and CMV-seropositive. The CDR3 corresponds to CASSPTTGEKKAFF. The bases read TGTGCCAGCAGCCCTACTACAGGGGAAAAAAAAGCTTTCTTT.